This T cell receptor (beta chain) derives from a study of OX40 agonist ivuxolimab in advanced cancers. Some clones are missing from TCRdb's copy, which holds only in-frame ones; the method was immunoSEQ multiplex PCR. The sample records 25,000 to 30,000 clones, about 86% being singletons. This clone was seen once. The germline V gene has CDR1 SGDLS and CDR2 YYNGEE. The CDR3 runs to 17 residues. Trimming removed 0 bases at V and 6 bases at J, with 22 bases between. The sequenced sample was CD4+ or CD8+ T cells sorted from blood, obtained in a trial of the OX40 agonist ivuxolimab. This receptor was identified in an adult with an advanced solid tumor such as melanoma, head and neck, liver or kidney cancer. The chain carries TRBV9 and TRBJ2-7; TRBD2 might be the D (6 bases). The CDR3 bases are TGTGCCAGCAGCGTAGATATTGGCGCTCGGCAGGGAGGCGAGCAGTACTTC. It yields the protein CASSVDIGARQGGEQYF.